Listed below are T cell receptor beta chains from one sample, sequenced in a study of T-cell reconstitution after alpha-beta-depleted transplantation in children. TCRdb re-called the PCR reads through MiXCR, storing one row per CDR3 protein. The repertoire holds approximately 97,000 distinct CDR3 sequences, with roughly 7.1% as singletons. The sequencing here drew on PBMCs, taken before TCRalphabeta/CD19-depleted stem cell transplant. The receptors were sampled from a boy aged 2 to 10 with acute lymphoblastic leukemia, due to receive a stem cell transplant. CDR3s include the opening cysteine and the closing phenylalanine or tryptophan. The D gene is left open where the match is weak. Only part of the rows carry a size: once, few, many, or a class if the clone is expanded.

cdr3_nt: TGTGCCAGCAGCCAAGAGGGGGCCTCTGGGGCCAACGTCCTGACTTTC
cdr3_aa: CASSQEGASGANVLTF
clone_size: many
j_call: TRBJ2-6
cdr3_length: 16
d_call: -
v_call: TRBV4-2

cdr3_nt: TGTGCCAGCAGCCACCGACTAGTTGTGGGGAATGAGCAGTTCTTC
cdr3_aa: CASSHRLVVGNEQFF
clone_size: many
j_call: TRBJ2-1
cdr3_length: 15
d_call: -
v_call: TRBV7-9

cdr3_nt: TGCAGTGCTAGTCGCAATGAGCAGTTCTTC
cdr3_aa: CSASRNEQFF
clone_size: few
j_call: TRBJ2-1
cdr3_length: 10
d_call: -
v_call: TRBV20-1

cdr3_nt: TGTGCCAGCAGCCCACAGGGATTGAGCTATGGCTACACCTTC
cdr3_aa: CASSPQGLSYGYTF
clone_size: few
j_call: TRBJ1-2
cdr3_length: 14
d_call: -
v_call: TRBV7-8

cdr3_nt: TGTGCTAGTGGTTTGGAGGCCTCTGAAGCTTTCTTT
cdr3_aa: CASGLEASEAFF
clone_size: many
j_call: TRBJ1-1
cdr3_length: 12
d_call: -
v_call: TRBV12-5

cdr3_nt: TGTGCCAGCAGTTACACGGCAGGGGGCTCAGATACGCAGTATTTT
cdr3_aa: CASSYTAGGSDTQYF
clone_size: -
j_call: TRBJ2-3
cdr3_length: 15
d_call: TRBD1
v_call: TRBV6-5

cdr3_nt: TGTGCCAGCAGCCCCCGGTGGGGGAACCAAGAGACCCAGTACTTC
cdr3_aa: CASSPRWGNQETQYF
clone_size: few
j_call: TRBJ2-5
cdr3_length: 15
d_call: -
v_call: TRBV11-2

cdr3_nt: TGTACCTTCAGTTTAATTCCCCTTTTGGGGACGAACACTGAAGCTTTCTTT
cdr3_aa: CTFSLIPLLGTNTEAFF
clone_size: -
j_call: TRBJ1-1
cdr3_length: 17
d_call: -
v_call: TRBV10-3

cdr3_nt: TGTGCCAGCAGTTGGGCAGGGAGCTCCTACGAGCAGTACTTC
cdr3_aa: CASSWAGSSYEQYF
clone_size: few
j_call: TRBJ2-7
cdr3_length: 14
d_call: -
v_call: TRBV6-5

cdr3_nt: TGTGCCAGCAGCTTAGCTGGGCAGGGGAGCTACAATGAGCAGTTCTTC
cdr3_aa: CASSLAGQGSYNEQFF
clone_size: many
j_call: TRBJ2-1
cdr3_length: 16
d_call: -
v_call: TRBV7-2

cdr3_nt: TGTGCCAGCAGTGAACTAGCGGGGAACACCGGGGAGCTGTTTTTT
cdr3_aa: CASSELAGNTGELFF
clone_size: few
j_call: TRBJ2-2
cdr3_length: 15
d_call: TRBD2
v_call: TRBV6-1

cdr3_nt: TGTGCCAGCAGTTACGGAAACACCATATATTTT
cdr3_aa: CASSYGNTIYF
clone_size: many
j_call: TRBJ1-3
cdr3_length: 11
d_call: -
v_call: TRBV28

cdr3_nt: TGTGCCACCAGCAGAGGTCGGGGGGGCCTCCAAGAGACCCAGTACTTC
cdr3_aa: CATSRGRGGLQETQYF
clone_size: few
j_call: TRBJ2-5
cdr3_length: 16
d_call: TRBD2
v_call: TRBV15

cdr3_nt: TGTGCCACCAGCAGAGGGGGAAGCTCTGGAAACACCATATATTTT
cdr3_aa: CATSRGGSSGNTIYF
clone_size: -
j_call: TRBJ1-3
cdr3_length: 15
d_call: -
v_call: TRBV15

cdr3_nt: TGCAGTGCCTACATAGGGGGGTCCGATAGGAATCAGCCCCAGCATTTT
cdr3_aa: CSAYIGGSDRNQPQHF
clone_size: many
j_call: TRBJ1-5
cdr3_length: 16
d_call: -
v_call: TRBV20-1

cdr3_nt: TGCGCCAGCAGCCTTATGGCGAGACAGAACTATGGCTACACCTTC
cdr3_aa: CASSLMARQNYGYTF
clone_size: -
j_call: TRBJ1-2
cdr3_length: 15
d_call: -
v_call: TRBV4-1

cdr3_nt: TGTGCCAGCAGCCTGAAGGACAGGGGTACTGGGGCCAACGTCCTGACTTTC
cdr3_aa: CASSLKDRGTGANVLTF
clone_size: -
j_call: TRBJ2-6
cdr3_length: 17
d_call: TRBD1
v_call: TRBV7-8

cdr3_nt: TGTGCCAGCAGCCCCCCCCAAGAAGAGACCCAGTACTTC
cdr3_aa: CASSPPQEETQYF
clone_size: many
j_call: TRBJ2-5
cdr3_length: 13
d_call: -
v_call: TRBV4-2

cdr3_nt: TGTGCCGTAGGACAGGGGATAACAGATACGCAGTATTTT
cdr3_aa: CAVGQGITDTQYF
clone_size: -
j_call: TRBJ2-3
cdr3_length: 13
d_call: TRBD1
v_call: TRBV27

cdr3_nt: TGCAGCGTTGGTCAGGGCACCGGGGAGCTGTTTTTT
cdr3_aa: CSVGQGTGELFF
clone_size: many
j_call: TRBJ2-2
cdr3_length: 12
d_call: -
v_call: TRBV29-1

cdr3_nt: TGTGCCAGCAGTTTAAGTGCGGGAGTCAATCAGCCCCAGCATTTT
cdr3_aa: CASSLSAGVNQPQHF
clone_size: many
j_call: TRBJ1-5
cdr3_length: 15
d_call: -
v_call: TRBV12-3/TRBV12-4

cdr3_nt: TGTGCCAGCAGCCTACGGACAGGGGGCTTCACTGAAGCTTTCTTT
cdr3_aa: CASSLRTGGFTEAFF
clone_size: -
j_call: TRBJ1-1
cdr3_length: 15
d_call: TRBD1
v_call: TRBV7-8

cdr3_nt: TGCAGCGCTCGCCGCCTGACCGGGGAGCTGTTTTTT
cdr3_aa: CSARRLTGELFF
clone_size: many
j_call: TRBJ2-2
cdr3_length: 12
d_call: -
v_call: TRBV29-1

cdr3_nt: TGCGCCAGCAGCTTGTCGGACAGGGGAAGAGCTTTCTTT
cdr3_aa: CASSLSDRGRAFF
clone_size: -
j_call: TRBJ1-1
cdr3_length: 13
d_call: TRBD1
v_call: TRBV5-1

cdr3_nt: TGCAGTGCTACTCTAGCGTTTGGCTCCTACAATGAGCAGTTCTTC
cdr3_aa: CSATLAFGSYNEQFF
clone_size: -
j_call: TRBJ2-1
cdr3_length: 15
d_call: -
v_call: TRBV20-1

cdr3_nt: TGCGCCAGCAGTTTGGACAGGATACGTTCACCCCTCCACTTT
cdr3_aa: CASSLDRIRSPLHF
clone_size: few
j_call: TRBJ1-6
cdr3_length: 14
d_call: TRBD1
v_call: TRBV5-1

cdr3_nt: TGCGCCAGCAGCCAAGAGAGGGGGAGGGACCGCGAGCAGTACTTC
cdr3_aa: CASSQERGRDREQYF
clone_size: -
j_call: TRBJ2-7
cdr3_length: 15
d_call: -
v_call: TRBV4-3

cdr3_nt: TGTGCCAGCAGCTGGTTGGGCGGGGGTGACAATGAGCAGTTCTTC
cdr3_aa: CASSWLGGGDNEQFF
clone_size: many
j_call: TRBJ2-1
cdr3_length: 15
d_call: TRBD2
v_call: TRBV7-2

cdr3_nt: TGTGCCAGCAGTCGGACTAGTGGTTGGGAGCTGTTTTTT
cdr3_aa: CASSRTSGWELFF
clone_size: few
j_call: TRBJ2-2
cdr3_length: 13
d_call: TRBD2
v_call: TRBV11-3

cdr3_nt: TGTGCCAGCAGCTTAGGAGGACAGGGGGCCGGGGAGCTGTTTTTT
cdr3_aa: CASSLGGQGAGELFF
clone_size: -
j_call: TRBJ2-2
cdr3_length: 15
d_call: TRBD1
v_call: TRBV7-2

cdr3_nt: TGCAGCGTGACAAGGAACACTGAAGCTTTCTTT
cdr3_aa: CSVTRNTEAFF
clone_size: many
j_call: TRBJ1-1
cdr3_length: 11
d_call: -
v_call: TRBV29-1